The next 16 T cell receptor beta chains were all read from a single sample in a study of T cell responses to AZD1222 COVID-19 vaccine. Clones were read by immunoSEQ multiplex PCR, and TCRdb kept only the in-frame ones, dropping some. Of about 100,000 clones in the sample, about 90% were seen once. The sequences come from peripheral blood, collected on day 0 of AZD1222 vaccination. The receptors stem from an adult in good health.

This chain joins TRBV11-2 and TRBJ2-7; 8 positions match TRBD1. With V trimmed by 0 bases and J by 3 bases, 7 bases remained unmatched. Germline CDR1 reads SGHAT; CDR2 reads FQNNGV. The CDR3 has 16 residues. The CDR3 nucleotides are TGTGCCAGCAGCTTAGATTCCGGACAGGGTTTCTACGAGCAGTACTTC. Translating gives CASSLDSGQGFYEQYF.

This rearrangement joins TRBV5-1 to TRBJ2-5; D is ambiguous. Germline CDR1 and CDR2: SGHRS and YFSETQ. This CDR3 contains 13 residues. V was cut by 3 bases and J by 5 bases, with 11 bases left in between. This CDR3 is CASSWSAGETQYF. The CDR3 nucleotides are TGCGCCAGCAGCTGGTCCGCCGGGGAGACCCAGTACTTC.

This chain uses TRBV18 with TRBJ2-7; tentatively, D is TRBD2 (6 bases). Trimming removed 0 bases at V and 2 bases at J, with 20 bases between. Per the germline V gene, CDR1 is KGHSH and CDR2 is LQKENI. CDR3 length equals 18 residues. CDR3 amino acids: CASSPPVNPSVGAYEQYF. Here the CDR3 DNA reads TGTGCCAGCTCACCACCGGTGAACCCTAGCGTGGGGGCCTACGAGCAGTACTTC. The variable domain in full, with the rest retrieved from reference TRBV18 and TRBJ2-7, is NAGVMQNPRHLVRRRGQEARLRCSPMKGHSHVYWYRQLPEEGLKFMVYLQKENIIDESGMPKERFSAEFPKEGPSILRIQQVVRGDSAAYFCASSPPVNPSVGAYEQYFGPGTRLTVT.

This clone was detected only once. The chain uses TRBV19 and TRBJ1-2; D might be TRBD1 (6 bases). CDR3 length equals 14 residues. With 7 bases removed from V and 1 base from J, the gap between germline ends came to 13 bases. Germline V CDR1 and CDR2: LNHDA, SQIVND (reference sequence). The CDR3, as DNA: TGTGCCAGTACCGAGGACAGAGATAACTATGGCTACACCTTC. This translates into CASTEDRDNYGYTF.

The count of this clone is one. The chain uses TRBV7-7 and TRBJ2-3, with D perhaps matching TRBD2 (6 bases). V gave up 5 bases and J gave up 3 bases, with 15 bases separating them. The germline V gene has CDR1 SSHAT and CDR2 FNYEAQ (reference sequence). CDR3 length: 15 residues. The CDR3, as DNA: TGTGCCAGCAGCCTTCTAGCGAGTCGGACAGATACGCAGTATTTT. Translating gives CASSLLASRTDTQYF.

CDR3 region: CASSVALSGGGEKLFF. The CDR3 DNA reads TGTGCCAGCAGCGTAGCTCTATCAGGGGGAGGAGAAAAACTGTTTTTT. The J gene is TRBJ1-4, the V gene TRBV9; 7 positions match TRBD1. Germline values: CDR1 SGDLS, CDR2 YYNGEE. V trimming: 0 bases; J trimming: 8 bases; junction bases outside the gene matches: 10. The CDR3 extends over 16 amino acids.

In this sample, this clone turned up once. This chain connects TRBV6-5 to TRBJ1-2; TRBD1 is a possible D gene (5 bases). Germline CDR1 MNHEY, CDR2 SVGAGI. Trimming took 5 bases from V and 8 from J, leaving 18 bases between them. The CDR3 is made up of 14 amino acids. The CDR3 reads CASSTIDRARGYTF. The CDR3 nucleotides are TGTGCCAGCAGTACCATCGACAGAGCGCGAGGCTACACCTTC.

The chain employs TRBV27 and TRBJ2-1; TRBD2 agrees at 7 bases. V shed 5 bases and J 0 bases; nucleotides not matched to a gene: 10. The CDR3 is 17 amino acids. Germline CDR1 and CDR2: MNHEY and SMNVEV (reference sequence). The CDR3, as DNA: TGTGCCAGCAGTATGGGACTATCAAGGTACTCCTACAATGAGCAGTTCTTC. Its protein product is CASSMGLSRYSYNEQFF.

The chain recombines TRBV18 with TRBJ2-1; 7 bases fit TRBD1. The CDR3 covers 17 residues. The ends lost 2 bases at V and 0 bases at J; junction bases unmatched: 7. In germline, CDR1 is KGHSH, CDR2 LQKENI. CDR3 coding DNA: TGTGCCAGCTCACCATCGGAGACAGGGTACTCCTACAATGAGCAGTTCTTC. Translated, it gives CASSPSETGYSYNEQFF.

The chain links TRBV10-3 to TRBJ1-3, with a tentative D call TRBD1 (5 bases). Trimming shortened V by 0 bases and J by 7 bases, and 13 bases separated the two germline ends. The germline V gene encodes CDR1 ENHRY and CDR2 SYGVKD. The CDR3 loop spans 15 amino acids. DNA of the CDR3: TGTGCCATCAGTGAGTCATCCGGGGCGTGGAACACCATATATTTT. Residues: CAISESSGAWNTIYF.

The rearrangement joins TRBV5-1 to TRBJ2-7; 9 positions match TRBD1. The CDR3 extends over 15 amino acids. Germline CDR1 reads SGHRS; CDR2 reads YFSETQ. Unmatched junction bases numbered 11, after V lost 5 bases and J lost 5 bases. The CDR3 DNA is TGCGCCAGCAGATCCGGGACAGGGCCTACGGACGAGCAGTACTTC. This gives the protein CASRSGTGPTDEQYF.

This clone was detected only a few times. CDR3 protein: CAWKGIGNTIYF. The CDR3 DNA is TGTGCCTGGAAGGGAATTGGAAACACCATATATTTT. This sequence joins TRBV30 and TRBJ1-3; D gene uncertain. V lost 4 bases and J lost 3, with 7 bases in between. The CDR3 runs 12 residues. Germline V gene lookup returns CDR1 GTSNPN and CDR2 SVGIG (reference sequence). The variable domain in full, with the rest retrieved from reference TRBV30 and TRBJ1-3, is SQTIHQWPATLVQPVGSPLSLECTVEGTSNPNLYWYRQAAGRGLQLLFYSVGIGQISSEVPQNLSASRPQDRQFILSSKKLLLSDSGFYLCAWKGIGNTIYFGEGSWLTVV.

CDR3 sequence: CASSPYGLAGGSSTDTQYF. The CDR3 DNA reads TGTGCCAGCTCACCGTACGGACTAGCGGGAGGCTCTAGCACAGATACGCAGTATTTT. The J gene is TRBJ2-3, the V gene TRBV18; 14 bases map to TRBD2. The CDR3 covers 19 residues. Per the germline V gene, CDR1 is KGHSH and CDR2 is LQKENI. V lost 3 bases, J lost 0 bases, and 8 bases stayed unmatched.

This clone has just a few counts. The V gene is TRBV9, the J gene TRBJ1-1; a weak D match, TRBD1 (6 bases). V was cut by 3 bases and J by 5 bases, with 11 bases left in between. Germline V gives CDR1 SGDLS, CDR2 YYNGEE. The CDR3 extends over 13 amino acids. The CDR3 protein is CASSAPGVTEAFF. The CDR3 DNA reads TGTGCCAGCAGCGCTCCAGGGGTTACTGAAGCTTTCTTT.

The chain uses TRBV5-6 and TRBJ2-1; 7 bases match TRBD2. J was trimmed by 1 base and V by 3 bases; bases with no gene match: 4. The CDR3 has 15 amino acids. Germline lookup yields CDR1 SGHDT and CDR2 YYEEEE. The CDR3 DNA follows: TGTGCCAGCAGCTCATTGGGGGGGTCCTACAATGAGCAGTTCTTC. Translated, it gives CASSSLGGSYNEQFF.

The chain employs TRBV5-1 and TRBJ2-3, with TRBD2 matching over 13 bases. V gave up 4 bases and J gave up 4 bases; unmatched junction bases: 12. The germline CDR1 and CDR2 sequences are SGHRS and YFSETQ. CDR3 size: 18 residues. CDR3 in amino acids: CASSLKRTSGSYSDTQYF. As DNA, the CDR3 is TGCGCCAGCAGCCTGAAGAGGACTAGCGGGAGTTACTCAGATACGCAGTATTTT.